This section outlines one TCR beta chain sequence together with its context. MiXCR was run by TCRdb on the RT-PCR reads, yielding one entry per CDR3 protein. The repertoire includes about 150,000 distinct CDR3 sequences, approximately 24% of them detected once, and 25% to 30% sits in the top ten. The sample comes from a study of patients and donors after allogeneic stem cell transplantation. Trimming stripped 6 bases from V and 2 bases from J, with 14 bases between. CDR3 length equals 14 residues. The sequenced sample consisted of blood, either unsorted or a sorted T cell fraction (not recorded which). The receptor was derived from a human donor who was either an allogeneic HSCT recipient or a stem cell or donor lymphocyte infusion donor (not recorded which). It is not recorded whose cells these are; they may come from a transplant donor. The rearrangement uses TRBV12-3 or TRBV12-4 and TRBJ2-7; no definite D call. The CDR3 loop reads CASRSGQAAYEQYF. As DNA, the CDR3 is TGTGCCAGCAGAAGTGGGCAGGCCGCCTACGAGCAGTACTTC.